Below are 14 T cell receptor beta chains sequenced from a single sample in a study of cytomegalovirus exposure and HLA in healthy donors (dated by TCRdb to the late 2010s). To prepare the library, the immunoSEQ multiplex PCR assay was applied. The multiplex PCR relied on a mix of 60 forward primers for TCR Vbeta segments and 13 reverse primers for TCR Jbeta segments. TCRdb mirrors the immuneACCESS table, restricted to in-frame sequences. Some clones are absent from its copies; in checked studies, under half trace to an unresolved V gene, and the reason for the others is unknown. This sample is represented by over 150,000 clones; around 76% of them were singletons. The top ten clones comprise around 1.5% of the sample. Sequencing input: PBMCs. Receptors were obtained from a girl between 5 and 17 years old in good health and CMV-seropositive.

This clone was observed a handful of times. The rearrangement joins TRBV6-5 to TRBJ1-2; D unclear. With 6 bases removed from V and 5 bases from J, the gap between germline ends came to 19 bases. CDR1 is MNHEY, CDR2 SVGAGI, per germline. The CDR3 length is 15 residues. CDR3: CASRFTAGSGYGYTF. For the CDR3, the DNA is TGTGCCAGCAGATTTACGGCGGGCAGCGGTTATGGCTACACCTTC.

This chain links TRBV9 with TRBJ1-2; 7 nucleotides line up with TRBD1. From germline, CDR1 is SGDLS and CDR2 YYNGEE. V was pared by 3 bases and J by 0 bases, with 8 bases of the junction left unmatched. This CDR3 comprises 16 residues. CDR3 protein: CASSGQQGIANYGYTF. As DNA, the CDR3 is TGTGCCAGCAGCGGTCAACAGGGGATAGCTAACTATGGCTACACCTTC.

In DNA, the CDR3 is TGTGCCAGCAGTTCGACAGGGGGCTTTGCAGAGACCCAGTACTTC. This sequence encodes CASSSTGGFAETQYF. This chain uses TRBV28 with TRBJ2-5, with 10 bases lining up with TRBD1. This CDR3 spans 15 amino acids. V dropped 4 bases and J dropped 4; count of bases not matched to a gene: 6. From germline, CDR1 is MDHEN and CDR2 SYDVKM.

This clone has only one observation. The rearrangement links TRBV11-2 to TRBJ2-3, with 9 bases that match TRBD2. Germline values: CDR1 SGHAT, CDR2 FQNNGV. The V and J ends lost 1 base and 3 bases, in that order; junction bases with no gene match: 5. This CDR3 is 16 amino acids long. The CDR3 reads CASSLVLSGRTDTQYF. DNA of the CDR3: TGTGCCAGCAGCTTAGTTCTCAGCGGGAGGACAGATACGCAGTATTTT.

The chain carries TRBV11-2 and TRBJ2-5; D remains unclear. The CDR3 runs to 12 residues. Trimming shortened V by 4 bases and J by 4 bases, and 7 bases separated the two germline ends. Germline lookup yields CDR1 SGHAT and CDR2 FQNNGV. CDR3 amino acids: CASSYSGETQYF. CDR3 DNA: TGTGCCAGCAGCTATTCGGGAGAGACCCAGTACTTC.

This chain connects TRBV29-1 to TRBJ2-1, with TRBD2 identical over 13 bases. Germline V gene lookup returns CDR1 SQVTM and CDR2 ANQGSEA. Trimming at V came to 4 bases and at J to 0 bases, leaving 24 bases not matched to a gene. The CDR3 spans 23 residues. The CDR3 coding sequence is TGCAGCGTTGTTTACCCCTTCTCGGCTCTGACTAGCGGGGGGTTTAGCTCCTACAATGAGCAGTTCTTC. Protein sequence: CSVVYPFSALTSGGFSSYNEQFF.

The J gene is TRBJ2-4, the V gene TRBV29-1; 14 bases map to TRBD2. Germline CDR1 is SQVTM and CDR2 is ANQGSEA. Trimming took 4 bases from V and 9 from J; bases not matched to a gene: 5. This CDR3 has 14 residues. The CDR3, as DNA: TGCAGCGTTGGACTAGCGGGGGGGAGGGGCATTCAGTACTTC. Protein product: CSVGLAGGRGIQYF.

V gene TRBV14 combines with J gene TRBJ2-3; 11 bases are shared with TRBD2. V trimming: 6 bases; J trimming: 4 bases; junction bases outside the gene matches: 6. From germline, CDR1 is SGHDN and CDR2 FVKESK. The length of the CDR3 is 15 residues. The CDR3 is CASRVAGGPPDTQYF. The CDR3 DNA follows: TGTGCCAGCAGAGTAGCGGGAGGGCCGCCAGATACGCAGTATTTT.

The rearrangement uses TRBV5-4 and TRBJ2-1; TRBD2 matches 12 bases. This CDR3 has 15 residues. The V and J ends lost 7 bases and 4 bases, in that order; junction bases with no gene match: 6. Per germline, CDR1 SGHNT and CDR2 YYREEE (reference sequence). CDR3 bases: TGTGCCAGCTCCTCCGGGACTAGCGGGTACAATGAGCAGTTCTTC. Encoded protein: CASSSGTSGYNEQFF.

The chain employs TRBV19 and TRBJ1-1; 9 bases match TRBD1. V was clipped by 4 bases and J by 7 bases; unmatched bases: 4. In germline, CDR1 is LNHDA, CDR2 SQIVND (reference sequence). The CDR3 runs 13 residues. CDR3 sequence reads: CASSTGQGIEAFF. In DNA, the CDR3 is TGTGCCAGTAGTACGGGACAGGGAATTGAAGCTTTCTTT.

This clone was picked up one time. The chain carries TRBV9 and TRBJ2-7; D possibly corresponds to TRBD2 (5 bases). Trimming shortened V by 0 bases and J by 3 bases, and 13 bases separated the two germline ends. Germline values: CDR1 SGDLS, CDR2 YYNGEE. The CDR3 runs to 15 residues. The CDR3 nucleotides read TGTGCCAGCAGCGTAGGGGCTAGCAGCGTCTACGAGCAGTACTTC. This encodes CASSVGASSVYEQYF.

The rearrangement uses TRBV7-9 and TRBJ1-4; D perhaps matches TRBD1 (5 bases). The CDR3 is 14 amino acids. Germline V gives CDR1 SEHNR, CDR2 FQNEAQ (reference sequence). Trimming stripped 5 bases from V and 4 bases from J, with 11 bases between. The CDR3 here is CASSPGTNNEKLFF. In DNA, the CDR3 is TGTGCCAGCAGCCCCGGGACTAATAATGAAAAACTGTTTTTT. Filled out from reference TRBV7-9 and TRBJ1-4, the complete variable domain reads DTGVSQNPRHKITKRGQNVTFRCDPISEHNRLYWYRQTLGQGPEFLTYFQNEAQLEKSRLLSDRFSAERPKGSFSTLEIQRTEQGDSAMYLCASSPGTNNEKLFFGSGTQLSVL.

The V call is TRBV30, the J call TRBJ1-1; possible D gene TRBD1, 6 bases. The CDR3 is 15 residues long. Trimming shortened V by 8 bases and J by 1 base, and 20 bases separated the two germline ends. Germline CDR1 reads GTSNPN; CDR2 reads SVGIG (reference sequence). The CDR3: CASIWTENRNTEAFF. CDR3 DNA: TGTGCCAGTATATGGACAGAAAATAGGAACACTGAAGCTTTCTTT. The variable domain in full, with the rest retrieved from reference TRBV30 and TRBJ1-1, is SQTIHQWPATLVQPVGSPLSLECTVEGTSNPNLYWYRQAAGRGLQLLFYSVGIGQISSEVPQNLSASRPQDRQFILSSKKLLLSDSGFYLCASIWTENRNTEAFFGQGTRLTVV.

The rearrangement uses TRBV13 and TRBJ1-2; D gene unclear. V lost 5 bases and J lost 2, with 21 bases in between. CDR1 is PRHDT, CDR2 FYEKMQ, per germline (reference sequence). This CDR3 comprises 17 residues. The CDR3 region is CASSATNLARGNYGYTF. The CDR3 nucleotides read TGTGCCAGCAGCGCGACTAACCTGGCCCGAGGGAACTATGGCTACACCTTC.